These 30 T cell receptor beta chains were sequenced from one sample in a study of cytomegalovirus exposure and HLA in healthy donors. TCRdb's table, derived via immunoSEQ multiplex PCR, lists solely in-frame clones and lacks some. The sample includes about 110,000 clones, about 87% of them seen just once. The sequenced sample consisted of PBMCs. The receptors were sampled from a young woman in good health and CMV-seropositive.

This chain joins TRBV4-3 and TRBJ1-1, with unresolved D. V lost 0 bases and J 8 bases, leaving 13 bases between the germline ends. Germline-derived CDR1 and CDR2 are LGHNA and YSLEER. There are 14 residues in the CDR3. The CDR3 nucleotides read TGCGCCAGCAGCCAAGATATGAGGGTAGAGGAAGCTTTCTTT. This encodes CASSQDMRVEEAFF.

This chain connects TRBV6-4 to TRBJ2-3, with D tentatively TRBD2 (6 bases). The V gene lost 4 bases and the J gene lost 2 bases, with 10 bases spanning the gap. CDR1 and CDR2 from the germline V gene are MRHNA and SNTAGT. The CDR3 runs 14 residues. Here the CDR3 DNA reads TGTGCCAGCAGTGGAGGGAGGCACACAGATACGCAGTATTTT. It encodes CASSGGRHTDTQYF.

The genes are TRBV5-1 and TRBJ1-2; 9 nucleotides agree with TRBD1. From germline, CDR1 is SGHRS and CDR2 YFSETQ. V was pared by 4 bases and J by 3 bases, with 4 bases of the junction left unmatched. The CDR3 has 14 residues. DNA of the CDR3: TGCGCCAGCAGCACTGGACAGGGGCACTATGGCTACACCTTC. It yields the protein CASSTGQGHYGYTF.

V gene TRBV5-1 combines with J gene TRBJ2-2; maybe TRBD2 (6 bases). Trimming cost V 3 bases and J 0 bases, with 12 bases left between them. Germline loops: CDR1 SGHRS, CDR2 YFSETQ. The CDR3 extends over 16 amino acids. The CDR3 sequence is CASSSLWEANTGELFF. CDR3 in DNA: TGCGCCAGCAGCTCCCTATGGGAGGCGAACACCGGGGAGCTGTTTTTT.

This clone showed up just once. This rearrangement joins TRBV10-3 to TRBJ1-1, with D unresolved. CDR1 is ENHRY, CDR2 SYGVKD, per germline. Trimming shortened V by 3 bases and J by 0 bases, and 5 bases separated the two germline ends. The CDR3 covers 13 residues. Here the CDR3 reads CAISEHLNTEAFF. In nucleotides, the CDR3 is TGTGCCATCAGTGAACACCTGAACACTGAAGCTTTCTTT.

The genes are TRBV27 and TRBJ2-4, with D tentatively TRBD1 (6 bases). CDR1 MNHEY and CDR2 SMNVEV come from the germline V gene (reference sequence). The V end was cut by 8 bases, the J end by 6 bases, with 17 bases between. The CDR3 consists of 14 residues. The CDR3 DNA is TGTGCCAGCTCTGACCGGGACAACCGAAACATTCAGTACTTC. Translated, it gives CASSDRDNRNIQYF.

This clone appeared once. The CDR3 region has the DNA TGTGCCAGCAGCCAGACAGGGGAGAGAACTGAAGCTTTCTTT. This sequence encodes CASSQTGERTEAFF. The rearrangement links TRBV6-5 to TRBJ1-1, with 8 bases that match TRBD1. With V trimmed by 6 bases and J by 5 bases, 8 bases remained unmatched. The V gene's germline CDR1 is MNHEY and CDR2 SVGAGI. The CDR3 loop spans 14 amino acids.

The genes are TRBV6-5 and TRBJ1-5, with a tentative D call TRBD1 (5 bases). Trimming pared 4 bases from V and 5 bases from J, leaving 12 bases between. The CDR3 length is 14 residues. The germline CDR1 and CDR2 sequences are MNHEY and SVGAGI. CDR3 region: CASSSRREDQPQHF. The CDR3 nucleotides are TGTGCCAGCAGTTCTCGCAGGGAAGATCAGCCCCAGCATTTT.

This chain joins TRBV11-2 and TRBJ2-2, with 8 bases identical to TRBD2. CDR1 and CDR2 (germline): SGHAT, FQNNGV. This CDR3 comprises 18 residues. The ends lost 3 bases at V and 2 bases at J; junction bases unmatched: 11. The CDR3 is CASSFPWAGGRNTGELFF. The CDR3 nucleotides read TGTGCCAGCAGCTTCCCTTGGGCGGGGGGACGTAACACCGGGGAGCTGTTTTTT. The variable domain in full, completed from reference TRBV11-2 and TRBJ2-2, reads EAGVAQSPRYKIIEKRQSVAFWCNPISGHATLYWYQQILGQGPKLLIQFQNNGVVDDSQLPKDRFSAERLKGVDSTLKIQPAKLEDSAVYLCASSFPWAGGRNTGELFFGEGSRLTVL.

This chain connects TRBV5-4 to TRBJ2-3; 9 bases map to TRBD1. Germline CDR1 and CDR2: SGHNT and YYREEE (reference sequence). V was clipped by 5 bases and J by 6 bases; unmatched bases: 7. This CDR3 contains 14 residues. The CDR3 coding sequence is TGTGCCAGCAGGTCACAGGGGGCAGGCGATACGCAGTATTTT. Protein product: CASRSQGAGDTQYF.

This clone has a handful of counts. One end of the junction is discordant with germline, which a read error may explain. The CDR3 region is CASSPSTGSYEQYF. In DNA, the CDR3 is TGTGCTAGCAGCCCGTCGACAGGATCCTACGAGCAGTACTTC. V is TRBV7-7 and J is TRBJ2-7, with D possibly TRBD1 on 6 matching bases. Germline CDR1 reads SSHAT; CDR2 reads FNYEAQ (reference sequence). This CDR3 has 14 residues.

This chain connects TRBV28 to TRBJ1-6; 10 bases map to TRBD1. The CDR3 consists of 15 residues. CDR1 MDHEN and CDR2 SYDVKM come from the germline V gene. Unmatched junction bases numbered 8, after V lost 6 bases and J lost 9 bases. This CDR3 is CASRYGQGDASPLHF. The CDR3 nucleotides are TGTGCCAGCAGATATGGACAGGGGGACGCTTCACCCCTCCACTTT.

The DNA for the CDR3 is TGTGCCAGCAGTGAATGGGACAGCCCCTACGAGCAGTACTTC. This translates into CASSEWDSPYEQYF. The V gene is TRBV6-1, the J gene TRBJ2-7, with 7 bases aligning to TRBD1. V shed 2 bases, J shed 2 bases, and the junction held 3 bases outside the gene matches. Germline CDR1 and CDR2: MNHNS and SASEGT. There are 14 residues in the CDR3.

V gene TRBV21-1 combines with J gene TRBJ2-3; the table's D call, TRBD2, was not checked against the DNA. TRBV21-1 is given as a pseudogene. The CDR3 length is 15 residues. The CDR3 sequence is CASKPPVVRTDTQYF. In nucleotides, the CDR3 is TGTGCCAGCAAGCCGCCCGTGGTTCGCACAGATACGCAGTATTTT.

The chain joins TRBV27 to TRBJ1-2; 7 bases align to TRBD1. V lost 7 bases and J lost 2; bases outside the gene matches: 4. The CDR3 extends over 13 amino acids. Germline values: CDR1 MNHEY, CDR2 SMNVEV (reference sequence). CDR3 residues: CASKEQGNYGYTF. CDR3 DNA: TGTGCCAGCAAAGAACAGGGGAACTATGGCTACACCTTC.

The CDR3 region has the DNA TGTGCCAGCAGCCAGACAGAGCTCTATGGCTACACCTTC. Translation gives CASSQTELYGYTF. V is TRBV11-2 and J is TRBJ1-2; D possibly corresponds to TRBD1 (5 bases). The CDR3 sequence is 13 residues long. V was pared by 5 bases and J by 4 bases, with 11 bases between. Germline V CDR1 and CDR2: SGHAT, FQNNGV.

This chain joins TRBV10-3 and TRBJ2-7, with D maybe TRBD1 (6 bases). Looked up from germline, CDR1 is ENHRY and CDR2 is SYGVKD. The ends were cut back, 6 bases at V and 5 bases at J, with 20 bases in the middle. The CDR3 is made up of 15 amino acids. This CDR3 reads CAISSPRTDPDEQYF. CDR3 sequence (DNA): TGTGCCATCAGCTCCCCGAGGACAGACCCGGACGAGCAGTACTTC.

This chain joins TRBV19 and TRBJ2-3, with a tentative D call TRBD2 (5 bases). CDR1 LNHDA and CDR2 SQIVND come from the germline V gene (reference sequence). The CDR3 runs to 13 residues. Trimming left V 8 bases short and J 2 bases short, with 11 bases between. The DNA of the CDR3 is TGTGCCAGTTGGGAGAGGTACACAGATACGCAGTATTTT. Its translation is CASWERYTDTQYF.

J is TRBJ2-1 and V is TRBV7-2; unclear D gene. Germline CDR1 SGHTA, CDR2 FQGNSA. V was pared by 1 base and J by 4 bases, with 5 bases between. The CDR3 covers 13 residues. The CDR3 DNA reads TGTGCCAGCAGCTTAGTACAGTACAATGAGCAGTTCTTC. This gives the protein CASSLVQYNEQFF.

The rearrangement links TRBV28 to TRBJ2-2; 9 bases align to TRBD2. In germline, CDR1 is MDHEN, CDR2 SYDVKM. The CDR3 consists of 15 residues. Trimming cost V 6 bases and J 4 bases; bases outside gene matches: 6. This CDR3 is CASRRGGAGTGELFF. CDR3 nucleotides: TGTGCCAGCAGACGCGGGGGGGCGGGCACCGGGGAGCTGTTTTTT.

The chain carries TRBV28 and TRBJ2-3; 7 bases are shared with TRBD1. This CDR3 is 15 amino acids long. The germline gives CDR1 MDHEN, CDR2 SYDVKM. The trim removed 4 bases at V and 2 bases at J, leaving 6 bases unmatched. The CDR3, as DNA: TGTGCCAGCAGTTATCAGGGGGAGAACACAGATACGCAGTATTTT. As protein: CASSYQGENTDTQYF.

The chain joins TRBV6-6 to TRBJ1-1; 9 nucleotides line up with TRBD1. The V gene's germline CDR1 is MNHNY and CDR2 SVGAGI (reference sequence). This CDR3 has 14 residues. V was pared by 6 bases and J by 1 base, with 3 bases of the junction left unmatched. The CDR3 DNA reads TGTGCCAGCAGACGGGGACAGGGGAACACTGAAGCTTTCTTT. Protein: CASRRGQGNTEAFF.

As DNA, the CDR3 is TGTGCCAGTATCAAGACTAGCGGGGGGGGCAATGAGCAGTTCTTC. It is translated as CASIKTSGGGNEQFF. The J gene is TRBJ2-1, the V gene TRBV19; 14 nucleotides agree with TRBD2. This CDR3 has 15 residues. V shed 7 bases and J 6 bases; nucleotides not matched to a gene: 5. Germline lookup yields CDR1 LNHDA and CDR2 SQIVND (reference sequence).

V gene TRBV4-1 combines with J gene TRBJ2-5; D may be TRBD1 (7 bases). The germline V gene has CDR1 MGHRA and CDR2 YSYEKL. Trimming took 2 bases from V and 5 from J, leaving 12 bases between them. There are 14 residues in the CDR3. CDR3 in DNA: TGCGCCAGCAGCCAACCGACAGGGAGGGAGACCCAGTACTTC. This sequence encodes CASSQPTGRETQYF.

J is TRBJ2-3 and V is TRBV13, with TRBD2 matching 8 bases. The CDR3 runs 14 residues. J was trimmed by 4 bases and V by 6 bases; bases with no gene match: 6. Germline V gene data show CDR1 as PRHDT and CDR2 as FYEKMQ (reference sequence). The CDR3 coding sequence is TGTGCCAGCAGTCGGGGGGGGCTGGCAGATACGCAGTATTTT. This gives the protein CASSRGGLADTQYF.

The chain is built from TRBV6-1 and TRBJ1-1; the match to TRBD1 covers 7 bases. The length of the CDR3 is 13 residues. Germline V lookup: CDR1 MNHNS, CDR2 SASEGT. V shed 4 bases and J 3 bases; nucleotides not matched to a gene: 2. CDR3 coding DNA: TGTGCCAGCAGTGCCGACAGGGACACTGAAGCTTTCTTT. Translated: CASSADRDTEAFF.

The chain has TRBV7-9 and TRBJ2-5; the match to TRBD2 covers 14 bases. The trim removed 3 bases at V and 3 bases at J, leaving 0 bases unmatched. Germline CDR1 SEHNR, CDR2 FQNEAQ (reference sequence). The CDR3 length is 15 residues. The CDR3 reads CASSLGLAGEETQYF. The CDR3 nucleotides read TGTGCCAGCAGCTTGGGACTAGCGGGGGAAGAGACCCAGTACTTC.

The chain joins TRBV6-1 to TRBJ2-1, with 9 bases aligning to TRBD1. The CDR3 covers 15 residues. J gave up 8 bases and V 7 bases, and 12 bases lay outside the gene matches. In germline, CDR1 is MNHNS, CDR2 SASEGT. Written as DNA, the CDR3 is TGTGCCAGCAATAGCCGGGACAGGGCATTTGATGAGCAGTTCTTC. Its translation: CASNSRDRAFDEQFF.

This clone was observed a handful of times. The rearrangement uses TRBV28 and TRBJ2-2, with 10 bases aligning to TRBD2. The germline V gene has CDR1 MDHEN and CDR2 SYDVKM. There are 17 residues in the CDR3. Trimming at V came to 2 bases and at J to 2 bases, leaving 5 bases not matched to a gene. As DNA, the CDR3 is TGTGCCAGCAGTTTAAAGAGCGGGGGGGCCAACACCGGGGAGCTGTTTTTT. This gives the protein CASSLKSGGANTGELFF.

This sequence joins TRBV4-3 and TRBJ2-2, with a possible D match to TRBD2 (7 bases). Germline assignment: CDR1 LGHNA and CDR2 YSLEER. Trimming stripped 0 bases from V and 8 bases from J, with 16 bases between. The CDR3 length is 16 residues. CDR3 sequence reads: CASSQDGGLHVGELFF. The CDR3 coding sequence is TGCGCCAGCAGCCAAGACGGGGGGCTTCATGTGGGGGAGCTGTTTTTT.